This T cell receptor (beta chain) was captured in a study of blood T cells in healthy people across ages. Study-level results: Percentage of naive T cells showed a strong correlation with TCR beta diversity. The authors considered diversity estimates from one million T cells to be underestimates. The CMV status of each donor remained undetermined, and this could have confounded shifts in expanded clonotypes.

On this clonotype itself: Its antigen is not known.

PCR was performed a second time for about 6 to 12 cycles using a sample-barcoded 5' primer and a J-beta primer mix. All cDNA molecules were each tagged by a template-switch adaptor with 12 random nucleotides. TCRdb recomputed calls from the 5' RACE reads with MiXCR, one row per CDR3 protein. The sample holds over a million distinct CDR3 sequences, around 27% seen once. CDR3 length equals 15 residues. This sample was also put to use in a study of T cells of mothers and their children.

The rearrangement joins TRBV21-1 to TRBJ1-2. TRBV21-1 constitutes a pseudogene. The specimen was blood. This TCR came from a girl aged 2 to 10 in good health. The CDR3 is CASSKACGTFYGYTF. The CDR3 DNA sequence: TGTGCCAGCAGCAAAGCATGTGGGACTTTCTATGGCTACACCTTC.